Below are 8 T cell receptor beta chains sequenced from a single sample in a study of early stage breast cancer tumors. This table comes from immunoSEQ multiplex PCR, and its TCRdb copy is limited to in-frame clones, with some not included. This sample has roughly 20,000 clones, with about 86% found just once. Sequences were obtained from blood. All receptors come from a person aged 65 to 85 with breast cancer.

The V and J genes are TRBV4-3 and TRBJ2-2, with 10 bases aligning to TRBD2. After removal of 1 base from V and 2 bases from J, the junction contained 10 bases not matched to a gene. CDR3 size: 19 residues. The germline V gene encodes CDR1 LGHNA and CDR2 YSLEER. CDR3: CASSQVLGSGGTNTGELFF. In nucleotides, the CDR3 is TGCGCCAGCAGCCAAGTCCTGGGTAGCGGGGGGACTAACACCGGGGAGCTGTTTTTT.

Here the CDR3 reads CAWIQQGKGAGELFF. The CDR3 DNA reads TGTGCCTGGATTCAACAGGGGAAGGGGGCCGGGGAGCTGTTTTTT. J is TRBJ2-2 and V is TRBV30, with TRBD1 matching over 7 bases. CDR1 and CDR2 (germline): GTSNPN, SVGIG (reference sequence). There are 15 residues in the CDR3. Trimming cost V 4 bases and J 6 bases; bases outside gene matches: 11.

This sequence joins TRBV4-1 and TRBJ2-3; 10 bases agree with TRBD1. The CDR3 length is 17 residues. V lost 3 bases to trimming and J lost 3 bases; unmatched junction nucleotides: 9. The germline V gene has CDR1 MGHRA and CDR2 YSYEKL. The CDR3 coding sequence is TGCGCCAGCAGCCAGTCCGGGACAGGGGCAGTTACAGATACGCAGTATTTT. This codes for CASSQSGTGAVTDTQYF.

The gene calls are TRBV9 and TRBJ2-7; 7 bases agree with TRBD1. V lost 0 bases, J lost 2 bases, and 5 bases stayed unmatched. Per germline, CDR1 SGDLS and CDR2 YYNGEE. The CDR3 has 15 residues. The CDR3 DNA follows: TGTGCCAGCAGCGTAGAAGGGGGCTCAGCCTACGAGCAGTACTTC. Its translation is CASSVEGGSAYEQYF.

The gene calls are TRBV5-1 and TRBJ2-5; 13 positions match TRBD2. Germline V gene data show CDR1 as SGHRS and CDR2 as YFSETQ. This CDR3 is built from 17 residues. J lost 2 bases, V lost 0 bases, and 4 bases had no gene match. For the CDR3, the DNA is TGCGCCAGCAGCTTGGGACTAGCGGGGGGTAGTCAAGAGACCCAGTACTTC. This gives the protein CASSLGLAGGSQETQYF.

The V call is TRBV19, the J call TRBJ2-6, with D possibly being TRBD2 (5 bases). Germline CDR1 and CDR2: LNHDA and SQIVND (reference sequence). This CDR3 contains 16 residues. Trimming took off 8 bases at V and 0 bases at J, with 14 bases between the two ends. In DNA form, the CDR3 reads TGTGCCAGTCATCGAAGGCGGGCCTCTGGGGCCAACGTCCTGACTTTC. This gives the protein CASHRRRASGANVLTF.

The genes are TRBV7-3 and TRBJ2-2, with TRBD2 as a possible D gene (5 bases). The CDR3 runs to 16 residues. Germline V lookup: CDR1 SGHTA, CDR2 FQGTGA. V lost 6 bases and J 4 bases, leaving 18 bases between the germline ends. The DNA for the CDR3 is TGTGCCAGCAGTTCCCGGGGTGCACTTCGCACCGGGGAGCTGTTTTTT. As protein: CASSSRGALRTGELFF.

The chain links TRBV7-8 to TRBJ2-1; the D gene is possibly TRBD1 (5 bases). This CDR3 contains 17 residues. Trimming pared 1 base from V and 0 bases from J, leaving 13 bases between. Germline V CDR1 and CDR2: SGHVS, FQNEAQ. The CDR3 bases are TGTGCCAGCAGCTTAGTTCCCAGGGTGAGCTCCTACAATGAGCAGTTCTTC. Encoded protein: CASSLVPRVSSYNEQFF. The whole variable domain, remainder taken from reference TRBV7-8 and TRBJ2-1, is GAGVSQSPRYKVAKRGQDVALRCDPISGHVSLFWYQQALGQGPEFLTYFQNEAQLDKSGLPSDRFFAERPEGSVSTLKIQRTQQEDSAVYLCASSLVPRVSSYNEQFFGPGTRLTVL.